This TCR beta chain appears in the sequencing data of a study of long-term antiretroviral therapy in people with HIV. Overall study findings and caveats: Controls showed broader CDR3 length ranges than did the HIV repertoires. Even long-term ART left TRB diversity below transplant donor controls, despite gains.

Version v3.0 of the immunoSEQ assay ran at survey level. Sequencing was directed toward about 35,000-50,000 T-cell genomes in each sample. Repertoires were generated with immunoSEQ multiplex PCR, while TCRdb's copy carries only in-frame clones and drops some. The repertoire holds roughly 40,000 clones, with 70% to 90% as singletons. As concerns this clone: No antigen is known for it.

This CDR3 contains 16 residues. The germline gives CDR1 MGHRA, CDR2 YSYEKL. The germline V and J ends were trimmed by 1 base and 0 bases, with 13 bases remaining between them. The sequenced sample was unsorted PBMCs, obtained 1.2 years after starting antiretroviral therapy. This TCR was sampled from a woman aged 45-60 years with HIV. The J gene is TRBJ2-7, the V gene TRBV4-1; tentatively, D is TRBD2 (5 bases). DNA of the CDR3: TGCGCCAGCAGCCAAGCTCCGGGGTTTAGCTCCTACGAGCAGTACTTC. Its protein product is CASSQAPGFSSYEQYF.